What follows is one T cell receptor (beta chain) and its context. Its specificity is unknown. The donors, aged roughly 6 to 95, were healthy Caucasians from Russia. Isolated PBMCs totaled at least 6.5 million in each sample. With a J-beta primer mix and a sample-barcoded 5' primer, a second PCR ran about 7 to 11 cycles. TCRdb reprocessed the 5' RACE reads via MiXCR and lists one record per CDR3 protein. Of 1.5 million or so distinct CDR3 sequences listed, approximately 39% are singletons. The data belong to a study of blood T cells in healthy people across ages. Findings of the study overall: More naive CD4+ cells and higher diversity marked long-lived donors relative to aged donors.

This TCR was sampled from a woman aged 18-35 years in good health. Sequencing used blood.

The CDR3 region is CASSQDFYGTGLYNEQYF. CDR3 in DNA: TGCGCCAGCAGCCAAGATTTCTACGGGACAGGGCTCTACAATGAGCAGTACTTC. This chain links TRBV4-3 with TRBJ2-1, with TRBD1 matching 9 bases. The J call could be wrong; TRBJ2-7 is a better fit for the DNA end. Looked up from germline, CDR1 is LGHNA and CDR2 is YSLEER. The CDR3 runs 18 residues.